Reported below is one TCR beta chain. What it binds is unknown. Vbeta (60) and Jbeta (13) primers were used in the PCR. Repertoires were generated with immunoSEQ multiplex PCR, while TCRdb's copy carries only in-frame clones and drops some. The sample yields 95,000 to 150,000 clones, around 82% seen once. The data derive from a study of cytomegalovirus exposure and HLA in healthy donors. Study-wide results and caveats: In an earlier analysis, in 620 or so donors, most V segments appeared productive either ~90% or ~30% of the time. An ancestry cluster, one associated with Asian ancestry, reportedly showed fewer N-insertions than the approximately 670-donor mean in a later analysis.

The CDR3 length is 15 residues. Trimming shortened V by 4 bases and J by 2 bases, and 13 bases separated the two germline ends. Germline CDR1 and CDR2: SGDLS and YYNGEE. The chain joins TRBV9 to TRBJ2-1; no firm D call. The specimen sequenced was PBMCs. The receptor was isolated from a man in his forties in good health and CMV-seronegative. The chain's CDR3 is CASSTEYTPYNEQFF. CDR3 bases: TGTGCCAGCAGCACCGAATACACACCCTACAATGAGCAGTTCTTC. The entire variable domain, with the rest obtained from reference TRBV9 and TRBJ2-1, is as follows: DSGVTQTPKHLITATGQRVTLRCSPRSGDLSVYWYQQSLDQGLQFLIQYYNGEERAKGNILERFSAQQFPDLHSELNLSSLELGDSALYFCASSTEYTPYNEQFFGPGTRLTVL.